This T cell receptor (beta chain) appears in the sequencing data of a study of blood T cell repertoires in COVID-19. Study overall: COVID-19 samples collected from the United States, Italy and Spain covered acute and convalescent phases. PBMCs, B-cell-depleted T cells, or T cells were the source of the cDNA or gDNA that made up the material.

As originally analysed: For nucleated cells, counts were estimated from reference gene primer amplification. The table came from immunoSEQ multiplex PCR; TCRdb's copy has only in-frame clones and leaves some out. V and J calls and clone size are as listed in that table; D and trimming were resolved from the DNA. The table records around 150,000 clones, roughly 84% of them present only once. This CDR3 comprises 15 residues. CDR1 is LNHDA and CDR2 is SQIVND in the germline V gene (reference sequence). V gave up 7 bases and J gave up 1 base; unmatched junction bases: 8. The TCR sequence derives from a man aged 65 to 79 with acute or convalescent COVID-19. Sequenced material: peripheral blood. This chain joins TRBV19 and TRBJ1-2; 8 bases align to TRBD1. CDR3 in amino acids: CASNAGQGGNYGYTF. For the CDR3, the DNA is TGTGCCAGTAACGCCGGACAGGGAGGTAACTATGGCTACACCTTC.